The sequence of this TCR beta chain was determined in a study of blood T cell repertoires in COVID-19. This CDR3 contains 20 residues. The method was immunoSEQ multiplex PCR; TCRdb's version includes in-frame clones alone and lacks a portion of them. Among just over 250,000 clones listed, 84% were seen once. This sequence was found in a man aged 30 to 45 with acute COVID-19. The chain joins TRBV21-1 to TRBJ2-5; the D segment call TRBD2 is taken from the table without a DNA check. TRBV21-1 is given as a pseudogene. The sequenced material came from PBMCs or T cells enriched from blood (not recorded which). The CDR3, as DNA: TGTGCCAGCAAAAAGCCAGGTAGCGGGAGGGCCTCGGGTGTTGAGGAGACCCAGTACTTC. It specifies CASKKPGSGRASGVEETQYF.